The 13 T cell receptor beta chains below all came from one sample that was sequenced in a study of regulatory T cells in long-lasting Graves disease (dated by TCRdb to about 2021). To prepare the library, multiplex PCR was applied. The run used an Illumina HiSeq 4000. iRepertoire HTBI primers and Arm-PCR amplification of CDR3 regions were used to construct TCR beta libraries. In-frame beta chains were kept once TCRdb had trimmed the public reads at Q25 with fastp and called clones with MiXCR. Each CDR3 protein appears once, grouped with its most common genes and DNA. Within this sample are roughly 510,000 distinct CDR3 sequences, with roughly 16% of them counted one time only. 12% of the sample is held by the ten biggest clonotypes. The sample's time point label is to be understood as: newly diagnosed GD, antithyroid drugs for less than 3 months. RNA was extracted from PBMCs in TRIzol for both TCR sequencing and RNA sequencing.

This same sample was also taken into another study, of T cells in Graves' hyperthyroidism and ophthalmopathy.

The material was peripheral blood mononuclear cells (PBMCs), obtained at new diagnosis, from a patient treated with antithyroid drugs. The receptors derive from a man younger than 35 with Graves disease. Donor details come from another sample of the same person, matched by shared clones.

This clonotype was seen at least ten times. The chain employs TRBV6-1 and TRBJ2-1; D is undetermined. Germline CDR1 MNHNS, CDR2 SASEGT. The germline V and J ends were trimmed by 2 bases and 8 bases, with 7 bases remaining between them. The CDR3 is 12 residues long. The CDR3 reads CASSERGDEQFF. The CDR3 DNA follows: TGTGCCAGCAGTGAACGTGGGGATGAGCAGTTCTTC.

This clonotype was observed many times. The V call is TRBV27, the J call TRBJ1-1, with D possibly being TRBD1 (5 bases). Trimming stripped 7 bases from V and 4 bases from J, with 19 bases between. The CDR3 sequence is 15 residues long. Germline V lookup: CDR1 MNHEY, CDR2 SMNVEV (reference sequence). The chain's CDR3 is CASTPLWGPSTEAFF. The CDR3 nucleotides are TGTGCCAGCACTCCCCTTTGGGGCCCGTCCACTGAAGCTTTCTTT.

The chain uses TRBV27 and TRBJ2-5, with D uncertain. Trimming shortened V by 8 bases and J by 2 bases, and 12 bases separated the two germline ends. The V gene's germline CDR1 is MNHEY and CDR2 SMNVEV (reference sequence). The CDR3 is 13 amino acids. CDR3 amino acids: CASGRHLQETQYF. CDR3 bases: TGTGCCAGCGGGCGACACTTACAAGAGACCCAGTACTTC.

V usage is TRBV3-1 and J usage is TRBJ2-2; D unclear. The CDR3 runs to 16 residues. Germline V lookup: CDR1 LGHDT, CDR2 YNNKEL (reference sequence). The V end lost 0 bases, the J end lost 3 bases, and 11 bases lay between the germline ends. DNA of the CDR3: TGTGCCAGCAGCCAAGAGATTCCTAAAGACACCGGGGAGCTGTTTTTT. Translation gives CASSQEIPKDTGELFF. The full variable domain, in which reference TRBV3-1 and TRBJ2-2 provide the parts outside the CDR3, is DTAVSQTPKYLVTQMGNDKSIKCEQNLGHDTMYWYKQDSKKFLKIMFSYNNKELIINETVPNRFSPKSPDKAHLNLHINSLELGDSAVYFCASSQEIPKDTGELFFGEGSRLTVL.

The table lists this clonotype with many counts. The chain uses TRBV7-2 and TRBJ2-7, with D unclear. CDR1 is SGHTA, CDR2 FQGNSA, per germline. The length of the CDR3 is 12 residues. The V end was cut by 3 bases, the J end by 2 bases, with 5 bases between. The CDR3 sequence: CASSFAAYEQYF. For the CDR3, the DNA is TGTGCCAGCAGCTTTGCCGCCTACGAGCAGTACTTC.

This clonotype was observed a single time. V gene TRBV5-1 combines with J gene TRBJ1-4, with D possibly matching TRBD1 (6 bases). V dropped 4 bases and J dropped 8 bases, with 21 bases sitting between them. The CDR3 extends over 16 amino acids. Germline-derived CDR1 and CDR2 are SGHRS and YFSETQ. The DNA for the CDR3 is TGCGCCAGCAGCCGATGGATCCGGGACACCCAGGAAAAACTGTTTTTT. Encoded protein: CASSRWIRDTQEKLFF.

This chain uses TRBV5-1 with TRBJ1-2, with TRBD1 as a possible D gene (5 bases). V lost 0 bases and J lost 2, with 11 bases in between. This CDR3 spans 15 amino acids. Germline values: CDR1 SGHRS, CDR2 YFSETQ. In DNA, the CDR3 is TGCGCCAGCAGCTTGGCCAGACAGCCGAACTATGGCTACACCTTC. Translating it yields CASSLARQPNYGYTF.

The chain uses TRBV20-1 and TRBJ2-1; D perhaps matches TRBD2 (5 bases). Between the trimmed V and J ends, which lost 6 bases and 10 bases, there was a span of 13 bases. Germline CDR1 is DFQATT and CDR2 is SNEGSKA (reference sequence). The CDR3 loop spans 11 amino acids. The CDR3 region has the DNA TGCAGTGCCTCCCGGGGAAGAGAGCAGTTCTTC. Protein sequence: CSASRGREQFF.

This clonotype was seen ten or more times. V gene TRBV7-2 combines with J gene TRBJ2-5; 10 positions match TRBD2. In germline, CDR1 is SGHTA, CDR2 FQGNSA. V lost 5 bases to trimming and J lost 0 bases; unmatched junction nucleotides: 6. CDR3 size: 16 residues. The CDR3 spells CASSPSGRGYQETQYF. In DNA, the CDR3 is TGTGCCAGCAGCCCAAGCGGGAGGGGGTACCAAGAGACCCAGTACTTC.

This clonotype was counted ten times or more. The chain links TRBV11-2 to TRBJ2-6; D gene unclear. The length of the CDR3 is 16 residues. With 1 base removed from V and 2 bases from J, the gap between germline ends came to 9 bases. The germline CDR1 and CDR2 sequences are SGHAT and FQNNGV. The DNA for the CDR3 is TGTGCCAGCAGCTTAGGAAACAGTGCTGGGGCCAACGTCCTGACTTTC. Its protein product is CASSLGNSAGANVLTF.

The V and J genes are TRBV9 and TRBJ2-7; 10 nucleotides align to TRBD2. CDR1 is SGDLS, CDR2 YYNGEE, per germline. CDR3 length equals 14 residues. The junction had 7 bases not matched to a gene; V was cut back by 4 bases and J by 6 bases. Here the CDR3 reads CASSPAGGLIEQYF. The CDR3 DNA follows: TGTGCCAGCAGCCCAGCGGGAGGGCTCATCGAGCAGTACTTC. The complete variable domain, with remaining parts taken from reference TRBV9 and TRBJ2-7, reads DSGVTQTPKHLITATGQRVTLRCSPRSGDLSVYWYQQSLDQGLQFLIQYYNGEERAKGNILERFSAQQFPDLHSELNLSSLELGDSALYFCASSPAGGLIEQYFGPGTRLTVT.

The gene calls are TRBV6-4 and TRBJ1-2; unclear D gene. Germline-derived CDR1 and CDR2 are MRHNA and SNTAGT. This CDR3 has 13 amino acids. Trimming took off 3 bases at V and 2 bases at J, with 7 bases between the two ends. The CDR3 region is CASSEGQNYGYTF. The DNA for the CDR3 is TGTGCCAGCAGTGAAGGCCAGAACTATGGCTACACCTTC.

This clonotype was seen more than once but under ten times. The chain joins TRBV25-1 to TRBJ2-3, with a possible D match to TRBD2 (5 bases). CDR1 is MGHDK and CDR2 is SYGVNS in the germline V gene. V lost 1 base and J lost 0, with 14 bases in between. The CDR3 contains 17 residues. In DNA form, the CDR3 reads TGTGCCAGCAGTGAATCTACTAGAAGTCCCAGCACAGATACGCAGTATTTT. Its translation is CASSESTRSPSTDTQYF.